The 32 T cell receptor beta chains in this list originate from one sample, sequenced in a study of CD8+ T cells in alopecia areata. Extraction and reverse transcription of RNA yielded cDNA as the sequencing template. Sequencing was performed with immunoSEQ multiplex PCR; in TCRdb, only in-frame clones are kept and a portion is missing. This table holds 150,000 to 200,000 clones, approximately 62% found once. Treatment of the sample: oral pan-JAK inhibitor, 5-10 mg twice daily. The source material was CD4+ T cells sorted from blood, sampled at week 24, from a patient treated with tofacitinib. All receptors derive from a human donor with alopecia areata.

V gene TRBV30 combines with J gene TRBJ2-5; TRBD2 might be the D (6 bases). Germline CDR1 is GTSNPN and CDR2 is SVGIG (reference sequence). The germline V and J ends were trimmed by 4 bases and 7 bases, with 10 bases remaining between them. CDR3 length equals 11 residues. The CDR3 here is CAWNRGRTQYF. In nucleotides, the CDR3 is TGTGCCTGGAACCGGGGGAGGACCCAGTACTTC. Based on the CDR3 plus reference TRBV30 and TRBJ2-5, the full variable domain is SQTIHQWPATLVQPVGSPLSLECTVEGTSNPNLYWYRQAAGRGLQLLFYSVGIGQISSEVPQNLSASRPQDRQFILSSKKLLLSDSGFYLCAWNRGRTQYFGPGTRLLVL.

The chain employs TRBV20-1 and TRBJ2-7; the D is unclear. CDR1 is DFQATT, CDR2 SNEGSKA, per germline (reference sequence). CDR3 length: 9 residues. V was pared by 3 bases and J by 5 bases, with 2 bases between. The DNA for the CDR3 is TGCAGTGCTAGGGACGAGCAGTACTTC. Protein: CSARDEQYF.

The CDR3 DNA reads as TGCAGCGTTGAAGATCCGGGGGGTGCGGATGGCTACACCTTC. It encodes CSVEDPGGADGYTF. This chain joins TRBV29-1 and TRBJ1-2; tentatively, D is TRBD1 (5 bases). The V and J ends lost 0 bases and 6 bases respectively, with 14 bases between them. The CDR3 is 14 amino acids. In germline, CDR1 is SQVTM, CDR2 ANQGSEA.

V gene TRBV9 combines with J gene TRBJ1-1; D is uncertain. The ends were cut back, 0 bases at V and 3 bases at J, with 15 bases in the middle. Germline V gene data show CDR1 as SGDLS and CDR2 as YYNGEE. The length of the CDR3 is 16 residues. The CDR3 region has the DNA TGTGCCAGCAGCGTAGAGGGAGCCAGGCTGGACACTGAAGCTTTCTTT. Its protein product is CASSVEGARLDTEAFF.

The chain carries TRBV28 and TRBJ1-4, with D perhaps TRBD1 (6 bases). In germline, CDR1 is MDHEN, CDR2 SYDVKM. CDR3 length equals 15 residues. The V gene lost 5 bases and the J gene lost 4 bases, with 14 bases spanning the gap. The CDR3 spells CASSPPQGGNEKLFF. The CDR3 bases are TGTGCCAGCAGTCCCCCACAGGGAGGTAATGAAAAACTGTTTTTT.

This sequence joins TRBV29-1 and TRBJ1-5; tentative D call: TRBD1 (6 bases). The CDR3 loop spans 16 amino acids. Trimming stripped 6 bases from V and 1 base from J, with 19 bases between. Germline CDR1 reads SQVTM; CDR2 reads ANQGSEA. CDR3 sequence: CSVERTGTRSNQPQHF. The CDR3 nucleotides are TGCAGCGTCGAAAGAACCGGGACACGGAGCAATCAGCCCCAGCATTTT.

The rearrangement joins TRBV29-1 to TRBJ2-7, with TRBD1 as a possible D gene (6 bases). The CDR3 covers 12 residues. Trimming stripped 4 bases from V and 6 bases from J, with 13 bases between. Germline lookup yields CDR1 SQVTM and CDR2 ANQGSEA. The CDR3 DNA is TGCAGCGTTGGTAACAGGGTAAGCGAGCAGTACTTC. Translation gives CSVGNRVSEQYF.

J is TRBJ2-7 and V is TRBV29-1, with 9 bases identical to TRBD1. From germline, CDR1 is SQVTM and CDR2 ANQGSEA. The CDR3 is made up of 14 amino acids. With 4 bases clipped from V and 1 base from J, the junction kept 5 bases outside the gene matches. CDR3 DNA sequence: TGCAGCGTTGGGAGACAGGGGGGGTCCTACGAGCAGTACTTC. This encodes CSVGRQGGSYEQYF.

This clone came up once. This sequence joins TRBV30 and TRBJ2-7; the match to TRBD2 covers 14 bases. CDR1 and CDR2 from the germline V gene are GTSNPN and SVGIG (reference sequence). Trimming at V came to 8 bases and at J to 5 bases, leaving 8 bases not matched to a gene. The CDR3 is 14 residues long. The chain's CDR3 is CATGTSGGRDEQYF. Written as DNA, the CDR3 is TGTGCCACTGGGACTAGCGGGGGTCGGGACGAGCAGTACTTC. The whole variable domain, filled in from reference TRBV30 and TRBJ2-7, reads SQTIHQWPATLVQPVGSPLSLECTVEGTSNPNLYWYRQAAGRGLQLLFYSVGIGQISSEVPQNLSASRPQDRQFILSSKKLLLSDSGFYLCATGTSGGRDEQYFGPGTRLTVT.

V gene TRBV30 combines with J gene TRBJ1-5; 7 bases map to TRBD1. This CDR3 is built from 15 residues. Germline V CDR1 and CDR2: GTSNPN, SVGIG (reference sequence). V gave up 5 bases and J gave up 3 bases; unmatched junction bases: 10. DNA for the CDR3: TGTGCCTGGGGTCGACAGGGAAGGGACAATCAGCCCCAGCATTTT. Protein product: CAWGRQGRDNQPQHF. The full variable domain, in which reference TRBV30 and TRBJ1-5 provide the parts outside the CDR3, is SQTIHQWPATLVQPVGSPLSLECTVEGTSNPNLYWYRQAAGRGLQLLFYSVGIGQISSEVPQNLSASRPQDRQFILSSKKLLLSDSGFYLCAWGRQGRDNQPQHFGDGTRLSIL.

The sample holds a few counts of this clone. The V and J genes are TRBV7-6 and TRBJ2-4; TRBD1 is a possible D gene (7 bases). Trimming pared 9 bases from V and 6 bases from J, leaving 15 bases between. This CDR3 spans 13 amino acids. Germline lookup yields CDR1 SGHVS and CDR2 FNYEAQ. The CDR3: CASATGRTNIQYF. Written as DNA, the CDR3 is TGTGCCAGTGCGACAGGGAGGACAAACATTCAGTACTTC.

The V gene is TRBV29-1, the J gene TRBJ2-7, with a possible D match to TRBD2 (7 bases). The CDR3 length is 14 residues. Germline V gene lookup returns CDR1 SQVTM and CDR2 ANQGSEA. The V gene lost 6 bases and the J gene lost 3 bases, with 18 bases spanning the gap. The chain's CDR3 is CSVWGGVDRYEQYF. CDR3 DNA: TGCAGCGTCTGGGGGGGCGTAGATCGCTACGAGCAGTACTTC.

The rearrangement links TRBV2 to TRBJ2-7; a possible D gene is TRBD1 (5 bases). The V end was cut by 2 bases, the J end by 2 bases, with 10 bases between. The CDR3 runs 14 residues. CDR1 SNHLY and CDR2 FYNNEI come from the germline V gene. CDR3 amino acids: CASSEQGTTYEQYF. The CDR3 nucleotides are TGTGCCAGCAGTGAACAGGGCACAACCTACGAGCAGTACTTC.

The rearrangement links TRBV18 to TRBJ1-1; D not certain. The length of the CDR3 is 13 residues. Trimming took 4 bases from V and 2 from J, leaving 8 bases between them. Germline values: CDR1 KGHSH, CDR2 LQKENI. CDR3 bases: TGTGCCAGCTCACTCAGGAGAAACACTGAAGCTTTCTTT. This sequence encodes CASSLRRNTEAFF.

A single count supports this clone. This chain links TRBV6-1 with TRBJ2-2, with D unclear. In germline, CDR1 is MNHNS, CDR2 SASEGT. Trimming pared 5 bases from V and 4 bases from J, leaving 11 bases between. The CDR3 contains 14 residues. This chain's CDR3 is CASSPTMGTGELFF. Written as DNA, the CDR3 is TGTGCCAGCAGTCCGACAATGGGCACCGGGGAGCTGTTTTTT.

This clone was observed a handful of times. The chain carries TRBV2 and TRBJ2-7, with a possible D match to TRBD1 (5 bases). The germline V gene encodes CDR1 SNHLY and CDR2 FYNNEI. V was shortened by 6 bases and J by 3 bases, with 15 bases between the two germline ends. This CDR3 is 14 amino acids long. The CDR3, as DNA: TGTGCCAGCAGGCGAGTTGACAGATTCTACGAGCAGTACTTC. Translating gives CASRRVDRFYEQYF. The full variable domain, with the rest looked up from reference TRBV2 and TRBJ2-7, is EPEVTQTPSHQVTQMGQEVILRCVPISNHLYFYWYRQILGQKVEFLVSFYNNEISEKSEIFDDQFSVERPDGSNFTLKIRSTKLEDSAMYFCASRRVDRFYEQYFGPGTRLTVT.

The chain employs TRBV5-6 and TRBJ2-3; a weak D match, TRBD2 (6 bases). From germline, CDR1 is SGHDT and CDR2 YYEEEE. The V gene lost 4 bases and the J gene lost 2 bases, with 23 bases spanning the gap. This CDR3 is built from 18 residues. The CDR3 DNA sequence: TGTGCCAGCAGCCGTCGACAAGGGCGGGGTGGACTCACAGATACGCAGTATTTT. Encoded protein: CASSRRQGRGGLTDTQYF.

The chain employs TRBV19 and TRBJ2-7; D unresolved. Trimming cost V 7 bases and J 6 bases, with 10 bases left between them. Looked up from germline, CDR1 is LNHDA and CDR2 is SQIVND (reference sequence). CDR3 size: 11 residues. Here the CDR3 reads CASMDHFEQYF. The CDR3 DNA reads TGTGCCAGTATGGATCACTTCGAGCAGTACTTC.

V usage is TRBV29-1 and J usage is TRBJ2-3, with D uncertain. CDR3 length: 13 residues. Trimming removed 7 bases from V and 0 bases from J, with 11 bases in between. Germline V CDR1 and CDR2: SQVTM, ANQGSEA. The CDR3 bases are TGCAGCGCAGACCACTCTAGCACAGATACGCAGTATTTT. Protein product: CSADHSSTDTQYF.

The sample holds a few counts of this clone. The V gene is TRBV5-1, the J gene TRBJ1-1; D is perhaps TRBD1 (5 bases). V lost 4 bases to trimming and J lost 11 bases, with 12 bases between them. CDR3 length: 11 residues. Germline CDR1 SGHRS, CDR2 YFSETQ. The CDR3 here is CASSGERDAFF. The CDR3 DNA is TGCGCCAGCAGCGGGGAGAGGGACGCTTTCTTT.

The chain uses TRBV15 and TRBJ2-5, with 11 positions matching TRBD2. CDR3 length: 14 amino acids. Germline V gives CDR1 LNHNV, CDR2 YYDKDF (reference sequence). V was clipped by 1 base and J by 7 bases; unmatched bases: 2. CDR3 protein: CATSRATSGGTQYF. The CDR3 DNA sequence: TGTGCCACCAGCAGAGCCACTAGCGGGGGGACCCAGTACTTC.

The V call is TRBV7-2, the J call TRBJ1-1; TRBD1 aligns across 8 bases. This CDR3 region has 13 residues. Germline V lookup: CDR1 SGHTA, CDR2 FQGNSA. Trimming removed 3 bases from V and 7 bases from J; junction bases left unmatched: 4. The CDR3, as DNA: TGTGCCAGCAGCTTTGACAGGGGATTTGAAGCTTTCTTT. Translating gives CASSFDRGFEAFF.

The chain uses TRBV5-6 and TRBJ2-5, with D maybe TRBD1 (6 bases). V lost 4 bases and J lost 5, with 12 bases in between. The CDR3 totals 13 residues. Germline lookup yields CDR1 SGHDT and CDR2 YYEEEE. The CDR3 spells CASSQGTGETQYF. CDR3 DNA sequence: TGTGCCAGCAGCCAGGGGACGGGGGAGACCCAGTACTTC.

The chain is built from TRBV30 and TRBJ2-5; D tentatively fits TRBD1 or TRBD2 (6 bases each). The CDR3 runs 13 residues. V lost 0 bases and J 5 bases, leaving 10 bases between the germline ends. Germline V gene sequence: CDR1 GTSNPN, CDR2 SVGIG (reference sequence). The CDR3 protein is CAWSVVGGETQYF. Written as DNA, the CDR3 is TGTGCCTGGAGTGTCGTAGGGGGGGAGACCCAGTACTTC. The variable domain in full, completed from reference TRBV30 and TRBJ2-5, reads SQTIHQWPATLVQPVGSPLSLECTVEGTSNPNLYWYRQAAGRGLQLLFYSVGIGQISSEVPQNLSASRPQDRQFILSSKKLLLSDSGFYLCAWSVVGGETQYFGPGTRLLVL.

There are a few counts of this clone. V gene TRBV5-1 combines with J gene TRBJ2-1; 7 nucleotides agree with TRBD1. V was clipped by 7 bases and J by 13 bases; unmatched bases: 8. Per the germline V gene, CDR1 is SGHRS and CDR2 is YFSETQ. The CDR3 length is 11 residues. The CDR3 sequence is CASQLEGGQFF. The CDR3, as DNA: TGCGCCAGCCAACTGGAAGGGGGCCAGTTCTTC.

The V call is TRBV7-3, the J call TRBJ2-3; D is unresolved. This CDR3 contains 14 residues. Germline V gives CDR1 SGHTA, CDR2 FQGTGA. V was trimmed by 0 bases and J by 5 bases, leaving 9 bases between them. The CDR3 region is CASSLTSQIDTQYF. Written as DNA, the CDR3 is TGTGCCAGCAGCTTAACGTCTCAGATAGATACGCAGTATTTT.

This clone was counted only a few times. The chain combines TRBV29-1 with TRBJ1-1; D gene unclear. CDR3 size: 13 residues. CDR1 and CDR2 (germline): SQVTM, ANQGSEA. V lost 6 bases, J lost 4 bases, and 15 bases lay in between. CDR3 region: CSVLKVIGTEAFF. CDR3 nucleotide sequence: TGCAGCGTCCTTAAGGTGATCGGCACTGAAGCTTTCTTT.

The rearrangement links TRBV10-3 to TRBJ2-1, with D unresolved. Germline V gene lookup returns CDR1 ENHRY and CDR2 SYGVKD. V was pared by 5 bases and J by 9 bases, with 11 bases between. The CDR3 is made up of 12 amino acids. CDR3 sequence (DNA): TGTGCCATCAGTCGTAATAGGGTTGAGCAGTTCTTC. It translates to CAISRNRVEQFF.

The J gene is TRBJ2-1, the V gene TRBV29-1; D perhaps matches TRBD1 (6 bases). The CDR3 spans 12 residues. The germline V gene encodes CDR1 SQVTM and CDR2 ANQGSEA. Trimming removed 7 bases from V and 8 bases from J, with 15 bases in between. The CDR3 spells CSDTGTRYEQFF. CDR3 in DNA: TGCAGCGACACCGGGACAAGGTATGAGCAGTTCTTC.

This rearrangement joins TRBV29-1 to TRBJ1-2, with D maybe TRBD1 (6 bases). Germline V gives CDR1 SQVTM, CDR2 ANQGSEA. The CDR3 consists of 20 residues. V was clipped by 4 bases and J by 0 bases, with 30 bases between them. The CDR3 loop reads CSVGVGPGANTPSSNYGYTF. The CDR3 DNA follows: TGCAGCGTTGGGGTAGGTCCAGGGGCAAACACCCCTTCATCTAACTATGGCTACACCTTC.

This clone was observed a few times. The rearrangement links TRBV20-1 to TRBJ2-7; D call uncertain. Germline CDR1 reads DFQATT; CDR2 reads SNEGSKA (reference sequence). V was cut by 2 bases and J by 3 bases, with 5 bases left in between. The CDR3 loop spans 11 amino acids. The CDR3 nucleotides are TGCAGTGCTAGAATAGGCTACGAGCAGTACTTC. Its translation is CSARIGYEQYF.

This clone was seen a handful of times. The CDR3 is CASSQAGGLGGYTF. As DNA, the CDR3 is TGCGCCAGCAGCCAAGCGGGGGGATTAGGCGGCTACACCTTC. The chain employs TRBV4-1 and TRBJ1-2; maybe TRBD1 (5 bases). V lost 1 base to trimming and J lost 8 bases, with 14 bases between them. The CDR3 consists of 14 residues. Germline V gives CDR1 MGHRA, CDR2 YSYEKL.